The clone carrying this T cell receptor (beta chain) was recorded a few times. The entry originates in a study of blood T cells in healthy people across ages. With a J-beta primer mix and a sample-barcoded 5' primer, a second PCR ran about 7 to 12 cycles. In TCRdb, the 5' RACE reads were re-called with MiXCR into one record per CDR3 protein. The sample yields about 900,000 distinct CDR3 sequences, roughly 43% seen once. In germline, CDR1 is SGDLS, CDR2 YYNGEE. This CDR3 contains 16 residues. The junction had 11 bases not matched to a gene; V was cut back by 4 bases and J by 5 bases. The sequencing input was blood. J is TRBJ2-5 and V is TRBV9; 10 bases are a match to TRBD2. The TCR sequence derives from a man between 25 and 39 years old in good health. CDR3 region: CASSLSASGGEETQYF. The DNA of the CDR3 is TGTGCCAGCAGCCTGTCGGCTAGCGGGGGTGAGGAGACCCAGTACTTC.